A single sample is the source of the 23 T cell receptor beta chains below, sequenced in a study of metastatic and nonmetastatic thyroid tumors. TCRdb re-called clones from the PCR reads using MiXCR. Among under 25,000 clones, 22% were seen once, and the ten largest hold roughly 8%. Before thyroid surgery, none of the patients had received any treatment. Sequenced sample: adjacent normal tissue. The source of these receptors is a female donor with papillary thyroid cancer or a benign thyroid nodule (not recorded which). Some clones in this sample may be carry-over from other donors' samples.

This clone was observed a few times. The rearrangement joins TRBV7-9 to TRBJ2-1, with D possibly TRBD2 on 5 matching bases. The V gene's germline CDR1 is SEHNR and CDR2 FQNEAQ (reference sequence). The V end lost 0 bases, the J end lost 8 bases, and 11 bases lay between the germline ends. This CDR3 region has 14 residues. CDR3 residues: CASSLAGERHEQFF. CDR3 bases: TGTGCCAGCAGCTTAGCCGGGGAGCGGCATGAGCAGTTCTTC.

This clone counts as medium-sized. The chain couples TRBV19 to TRBJ2-3; D might be TRBD2 (5 bases). In germline, CDR1 is LNHDA, CDR2 SQIVND (reference sequence). V was clipped by 5 bases and J by 0 bases, with 6 bases between them. This CDR3 spans 13 amino acids. The CDR3 DNA follows: TGTGCCAGTAGTCCGGGGAGCACAGATACGCAGTATTTT. The encoded protein is CASSPGSTDTQYF.

The chain employs TRBV5-1 and TRBJ1-1; D might be TRBD1 (5 bases). Germline V gene data show CDR1 as SGHRS and CDR2 as YFSETQ. This CDR3 comprises 14 residues. The V end lost 7 bases, the J end lost 1 base, and 14 bases lay between the germline ends. The chain's CDR3 is CASGLGQGNTEAFF. CDR3 in DNA: TGCGCCAGCGGGCTGGGGCAGGGGAACACTGAAGCTTTCTTT.

This clone is labeled as medium-sized. The chain employs TRBV28 and TRBJ2-1, with 8 bases lining up with TRBD2. J gave up 6 bases and V 8 bases, and 9 bases lay outside the gene matches. This CDR3 is 14 amino acids long. The germline V gene encodes CDR1 MDHEN and CDR2 SYDVKM. The CDR3 protein is CASRGGRVGNEQFF. The CDR3 bases are TGTGCCAGCCGGGGGGGGCGGGTTGGCAATGAGCAGTTCTTC.

This clone came up a few times. The chain joins TRBV19 to TRBJ1-2; a weak D match, TRBD1 (5 bases). Trimming stripped 4 bases from V and 3 bases from J, with 15 bases between. The CDR3 is 15 amino acids. Germline lookup yields CDR1 LNHDA and CDR2 SQIVND (reference sequence). For the CDR3, the DNA is TGTGCCAGTAGTAGTCGACAGAATGCGGACTATGGCTACACCTTC. This translates into CASSSRQNADYGYTF.

This clone has a count of ten or more. The V call is TRBV4-3, the J call TRBJ1-2; D ambiguous. The germline CDR1 and CDR2 sequences are LGHNA and YSLEER. The CDR3 is 14 amino acids. V lost 0 bases, J lost 4 bases, and 9 bases lay in between. The CDR3 spells CASSQDREAYGYTF. Written as DNA, the CDR3 is TGCGCCAGCAGCCAAGACAGAGAGGCCTATGGCTACACCTTC.

This clone was picked up one time. This chain connects TRBV6-1 to TRBJ2-1, with TRBD2 matching over 11 bases. The CDR3 length is 17 residues. From germline, CDR1 is MNHNS and CDR2 SASEGT. V shed 7 bases and J 13 bases; nucleotides not matched to a gene: 21. CDR3 bases: TGTGCCAGCATGGAATACGGAGGGACTAGCGGCTACAATCATCAGTTCTTC. It is translated as CASMEYGGTSGYNHQFF.

Judged by abundance, this clone is medium-sized. The chain recombines TRBV30 with TRBJ2-5, with D perhaps matching TRBD2 (5 bases). Germline V gene data show CDR1 as GTSNPN and CDR2 as SVGIG (reference sequence). CDR3 size: 15 residues. With 2 bases removed from V and 2 bases from J, the gap between germline ends came to 15 bases. This chain's CDR3 is CAWSPGDSAQETQYF. In nucleotides, the CDR3 is TGTGCCTGGAGTCCCGGGGATAGCGCGCAAGAGACCCAGTACTTC. Drawing the rest from reference TRBV30 and TRBJ2-5, the complete variable domain is SQTIHQWPATLVQPVGSPLSLECTVEGTSNPNLYWYRQAAGRGLQLLFYSVGIGQISSEVPQNLSASRPQDRQFILSSKKLLLSDSGFYLCAWSPGDSAQETQYFGPGTRLLVL.

Within the sample, this clone is medium-sized. The sample carries other DNA sequences with the same CDR3. The J gene is TRBJ2-5, the V gene TRBV7-2, with D possibly TRBD2 on 5 matching bases. CDR3 length: 15 residues. Germline V CDR1 and CDR2: SGHTA, FQGNSA. Trimming stripped 3 bases from V and 3 bases from J, with 14 bases between. For the CDR3, the DNA is TGTGCCAGCAGCTTGTGGGGAGCAGCGGAAGAGACCCAGTACTTC. Amino acid sequence: CASSLWGAAEETQYF.

This clone was seen only a few times. J is TRBJ2-1 and V is TRBV7-3; D ambiguous. Germline loops: CDR1 SGHTA, CDR2 FQGTGA. The CDR3 runs to 15 residues. Trimming removed 0 bases at V and 2 bases at J, with 8 bases between. The CDR3 spells CASSLTGSPYNEQFF. The DNA for the CDR3 is TGTGCCAGCAGCTTAACGGGTTCCCCCTACAATGAGCAGTTCTTC.

The chain uses TRBV6-6 and TRBJ2-1; a possible D gene is TRBD2 (5 bases). Germline V gene data show CDR1 as MNHNY and CDR2 as SVGAGI (reference sequence). V shed 2 bases and J shed 4 bases, with 12 bases lying between them. The CDR3 consists of 15 residues. CDR3 nucleotides: TGTGCCAGCAGTTACGGAGCGGTATCGTACAATGAGCAGTTCTTC. Translating gives CASSYGAVSYNEQFF.

In its sample, this clone was seen many times. The chain joins TRBV6-1 to TRBJ1-2; TRBD1 is a possible D gene (5 bases). Germline V gives CDR1 MNHNS, CDR2 SASEGT. The CDR3 loop spans 13 amino acids. Trimming left V 3 bases short and J 8 bases short, with 13 bases between. In DNA form, the CDR3 reads TGTGCCAGCAGTGATCGACATAAGGGGGGCTACACCTTC. Translated: CASSDRHKGGYTF.

This chain links TRBV20-1 with TRBJ1-5, with D perhaps TRBD1 (5 bases). This CDR3 comprises 14 residues. Per the germline V gene, CDR1 is DFQATT and CDR2 is SNEGSKA (reference sequence). V gave up 6 bases and J gave up 4 bases, with 16 bases separating them. The DNA for the CDR3 is TGCAGTGCAAGGACACGTGGGAAGAATCAGCCCCAGCATTTT. It specifies CSARTRGKNQPQHF.

By share, this clone counts as medium-sized. The chain has TRBV25-1 and TRBJ2-7, with 8 bases that match TRBD2. This CDR3 spans 17 amino acids. Unmatched junction bases numbered 15, after V lost 3 bases and J lost 5 bases. Per the germline V gene, CDR1 is MGHDK and CDR2 is SYGVNS. The CDR3 region has the DNA TGTGCCAGCAGTGATAACCCGGGAGCGGGAGATATCCACGAGCAGTACTTC. Amino acid sequence: CASSDNPGAGDIHEQYF.

This chain uses TRBV6-2 or TRBV6-3 with TRBJ2-1; the D gene is possibly TRBD2 (5 bases). Germline V gene lookup returns CDR1 MNHEY and CDR2 SVGEGT. This CDR3 has 12 amino acids. The V end was cut by 5 bases, the J end by 9 bases, with 11 bases between. The CDR3 loop reads CASSETRLEQFF. CDR3 bases: TGTGCCAGCAGTGAAACTAGACTTGAGCAGTTCTTC.

By proportion, this clone is medium-sized. The chain carries TRBV5-5 and TRBJ1-2; 7 nucleotides align to TRBD1. Germline V gene data show CDR1 as SGHKS and CDR2 as YYEKEE (reference sequence). J gave up 6 bases and V 4 bases, and 9 bases lay outside the gene matches. The CDR3 consists of 14 residues. DNA of the CDR3: TGTGCCAGCAGCGAGACAGGGTGGCCCCATGGCTACACCTTC. Amino acid sequence: CASSETGWPHGYTF.

This clone rates as medium-sized. The V call is TRBV7-2, the J call TRBJ1-2, with TRBD1 as a possible D gene (5 bases). V was trimmed by 2 bases and J by 4 bases, leaving 20 bases between them. The CDR3 consists of 17 residues. Germline V CDR1 and CDR2: SGHTA, FQGNSA. The CDR3 DNA reads as TGTGCCAGCAGCTTATTTGGGACTAGCGGGAGGGGCTATGGCTACACCTTC. The encoded protein is CASSLFGTSGRGYGYTF.

This clone qualifies as medium-sized. The chain couples TRBV15 to TRBJ2-1; D is unresolved. CDR3 length: 13 residues. Germline values: CDR1 LNHNV, CDR2 YYDKDF (reference sequence). Deletions cut 1 base from V and 9 bases from J, with 10 bases between. The CDR3 region has the DNA TGTGCCACCAGCAGAGTTGAAGAGTCTGAGCAGTTCTTC. Protein product: CATSRVEESEQFF. Variable domain in full (rest from reference TRBV15 and TRBJ2-1): DAMVIQNPRYQVTQFGKPVTLSCSQTLNHNVMYWYQQKSSQAPKLLFHYYDKDFNNEADTPDNFQSRRPNTSFCFLDIRSPGLGDTAMYLCATSRVEESEQFFGPGTRLTVL.

Many counts were recorded for this clone. The chain recombines TRBV29-1 with TRBJ1-1; a possible D gene is TRBD1 (5 bases). CDR1 is SQVTM, CDR2 ANQGSEA, per germline. This CDR3 region has 12 residues. Trimming stripped 5 bases from V and 0 bases from J, with 7 bases between. CDR3 sequence reads: CSVTGMNTEAFF. DNA of the CDR3: TGCAGCGTTACAGGTATGAACACTGAAGCTTTCTTT.

This clone was seen repeatedly, ten times or more. The V call is TRBV6-5, the J call TRBJ1-6, with unresolved D. Germline V CDR1 and CDR2: MNHEY, SVGAGI. V was clipped by 2 bases and J by 5 bases, with 7 bases between them. The CDR3 has 14 amino acids. CDR3 nucleotides: TGTGCCAGCAGTTACGTTAGAGATAATTCACCCCTCCACTTT. Translation gives CASSYVRDNSPLHF.

This clone was counted ten times or more. This sequence joins TRBV18 and TRBJ2-2, with 7 bases that match TRBD2. The CDR3 runs to 16 residues. The ends lost 3 bases at V and 1 base at J; junction bases unmatched: 5. Germline CDR1 and CDR2: KGHSH and LQKENI. CDR3 loop: CASSPFSGLNTGELFF. CDR3 in DNA: TGTGCCAGCTCACCGTTTAGCGGGTTGAACACCGGGGAGCTGTTTTTT.

This clone was recorded a few times. V and J are TRBV7-9 and TRBJ1-2; the D is unclear. The ends were cut back, 5 bases at V and 2 bases at J, with 12 bases in the middle. The CDR3 is made up of 14 amino acids. Germline V gives CDR1 SEHNR, CDR2 FQNEAQ (reference sequence). CDR3 nucleotides: TGTGCCAGCAGCCCTTCGGCAACGAACTATGGCTACACCTTC. Its translation is CASSPSATNYGYTF.

The rearrangement links TRBV20-1 to TRBJ2-7; TRBD2 matches 12 bases. Germline V gene data show CDR1 as DFQATT and CDR2 as SNEGSKA (reference sequence). The CDR3 runs to 14 residues. J lost 2 bases, V lost 6 bases, and 5 bases had no gene match. CDR3: CSAKRTSGTYEQYF. The CDR3, as DNA: TGCAGTGCGAAACGGACTAGCGGGACCTACGAGCAGTACTTC.